This record looks at one T cell receptor (beta chain) sequence and its context. The target antigen is unknown. The CDR3 is 13 amino acids. Per the germline V gene, CDR1 is ENHRY and CDR2 is SYGVKD. V was cut by 8 bases and J by 3 bases, with 12 bases left in between. 5'RACE, which relied on constant-segment primers, yielded TCR alpha and TCR beta cDNA libraries carrying sample barcodes and UMIs. TCRdb re-analysed the 5' RACE reads in MiXCR, keeping a single row per CDR3 protein. The table lists 500,000 to 600,000 distinct CDR3 sequences, over 15% of them singletons. The data originate from a study of T-cell memory formation after mild COVID-19. Study-wide points: Contracting CD8+ clones were enriched in EMRA, CD4+ mainly in CM and EM.

Specimen: PBMCs or a T cell subset sorted from them (not recorded which). The TCR originated in an adult woman who had mild COVID-19 (a few samples of this study predate the infection). Cell type and time point are not known. This sequence joins TRBV10-3 and TRBJ2-3, with D possibly matching TRBD2 (6 bases). CDR3: CAIARDSTDTQYF. The CDR3 nucleotides are TGTGCCATCGCCAGGGACTCAACAGATACGCAGTATTTT.